This TCR beta chain was identified during a study of Tregs in tolerant kidney transplant recipients. Looking at the study overall: The nonmyeloablative bone marrow transplants came from related graft donors, with transient mixed chimerism. Overall study results and limits: Tolerant patients' donor-specific Tregs expanded beyond overall Tregs, suggesting antigen-driven growth.

Germline-derived CDR1 and CDR2 are MNHNY and SVGAGI (reference sequence). The V and J ends lost 6 bases and 2 bases, in that order; junction bases with no gene match: 0. The CDR3 has 12 amino acids. CD4+CD25+CD127- Tregs, CD4+CD25- non-Tregs, CD4 and CD8 cells were sorted. Thawed PBMCs were rested overnight at 37°C with roughly 200 IU/ml IL-2 before regulatory T cell sorting. As concerns this clone: Antigen unknown.

Method: immunoSEQ multiplex PCR; TCRdb's copy keeps in-frame clones and lacks some. Among about 64,000 clones listed, 95% to 98% were seen once. This TCR came from a human donor who received a combined kidney and bone marrow transplant. The sample in question was Tregs from blood, obtained before the transplant. The chain combines TRBV6-6 with TRBJ2-7; 8 nucleotides agree with TRBD2. The CDR3 DNA is TGTGCCAGCAGGGGACTAGCCTACGAGCAGTACTTC. Residues: CASRGLAYEQYF.